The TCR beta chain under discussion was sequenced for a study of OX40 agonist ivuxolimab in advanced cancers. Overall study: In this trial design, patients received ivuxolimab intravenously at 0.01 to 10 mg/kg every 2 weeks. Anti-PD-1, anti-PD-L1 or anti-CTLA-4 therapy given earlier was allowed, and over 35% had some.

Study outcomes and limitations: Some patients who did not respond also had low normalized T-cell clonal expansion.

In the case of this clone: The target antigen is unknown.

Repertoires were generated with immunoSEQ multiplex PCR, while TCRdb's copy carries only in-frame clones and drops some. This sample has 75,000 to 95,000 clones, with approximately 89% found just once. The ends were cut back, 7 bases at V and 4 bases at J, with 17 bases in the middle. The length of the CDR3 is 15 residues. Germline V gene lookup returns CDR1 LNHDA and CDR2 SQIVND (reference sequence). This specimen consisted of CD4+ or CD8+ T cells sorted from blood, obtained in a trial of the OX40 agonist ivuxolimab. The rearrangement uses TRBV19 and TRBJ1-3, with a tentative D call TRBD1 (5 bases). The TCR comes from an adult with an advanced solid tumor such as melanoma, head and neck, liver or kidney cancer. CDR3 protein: CASTNMGGTGNTIYF. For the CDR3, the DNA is TGTGCCAGTACCAATATGGGGGGTACAGGAAACACCATATATTTT.